One and the same sample provided the 2 T cell receptor beta chains below, sequenced in a study of Tregs in tolerant kidney transplant recipients. Repertoires were generated with immunoSEQ multiplex PCR, while TCRdb's copy carries only in-frame clones and drops some. This sample yields around 98,000 clones, of which approximately 93% are seen a single time; 0.46% belongs to the top ten. This material consisted of CD4+ T cells from blood, taken before the transplant. These TCRs come from a human donor who received a combined kidney and bone marrow transplant.

V is TRBV2 and J is TRBJ1-1; TRBD1 matches 7 bases. V lost 8 bases, J lost 0 bases, and 3 bases stayed unmatched. The V gene's germline CDR1 is SNHLY and CDR2 FYNNEI. The CDR3 is made up of 13 amino acids. The CDR3 region has the DNA TGTGCCAGCCTACAGGGGATGAACACTGAAGCTTTCTTT. It codes for CASLQGMNTEAFF.

The chain joins TRBV11-3 to TRBJ2-3; 14 nucleotides align to TRBD2. The CDR3 loop spans 17 amino acids. V dropped 2 bases and J dropped 5; count of bases not matched to a gene: 6. The germline V gene has CDR1 SGHNT and CDR2 YENEEA. CDR3 sequence reads: CASSLTTSGGAVDTQYF. CDR3 sequence (DNA): TGTGCCAGCAGCTTAACGACTAGCGGGGGGGCGGTAGATACGCAGTATTTT.